This T cell receptor (beta chain) appears in the sequencing data of a study of blood T cell repertoires in COVID-19. Trimming pared 5 bases from V and 4 bases from J, leaving 11 bases between. CDR3 length equals 13 residues. The germline V gene has CDR1 SGHVS and CDR2 FQNEAQ. Assignments of participants to cohorts depended upon their own reported clinical history. As processed by the authors: Amplification from reference gene primers served as the basis for estimated nucleated cell counts. The protocol was immunoSEQ multiplex PCR, while the TCRdb copy is restricted to in-frame clones and leaves out a portion. That table supplies the V and J calls and clone size; D and trimming were determined from the DNA. Of about 270,000 clones in the sample, almost 85% were seen once.

What was sequenced was PBMCs or T cells enriched from blood (not recorded which). The sequence was obtained from a woman between 50 and 59 years old with acute COVID-19. The V call is TRBV7-8, the J call TRBJ2-5; D perhaps matches TRBD1 (6 bases). The DNA of the CDR3 is TGTGCCAGCAGCCGGTCAGGGGCAGAGACCCAGTACTTC. Translated, it gives CASSRSGAETQYF.